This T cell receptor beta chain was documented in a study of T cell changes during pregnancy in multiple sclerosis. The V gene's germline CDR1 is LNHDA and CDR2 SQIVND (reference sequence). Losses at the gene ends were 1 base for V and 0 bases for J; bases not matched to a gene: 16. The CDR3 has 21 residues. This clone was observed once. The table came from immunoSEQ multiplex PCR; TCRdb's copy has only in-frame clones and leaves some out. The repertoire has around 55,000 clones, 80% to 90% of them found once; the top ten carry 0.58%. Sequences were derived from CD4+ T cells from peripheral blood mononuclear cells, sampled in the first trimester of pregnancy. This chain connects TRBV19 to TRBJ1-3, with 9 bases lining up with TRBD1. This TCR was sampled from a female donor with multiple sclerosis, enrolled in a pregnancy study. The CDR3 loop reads CASSIGLRDRVRKSSGNTIYF. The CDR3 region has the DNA TGTGCCAGTAGTATAGGGTTAAGGGACAGGGTACGGAAGAGCTCTGGAAACACCATATATTTT.